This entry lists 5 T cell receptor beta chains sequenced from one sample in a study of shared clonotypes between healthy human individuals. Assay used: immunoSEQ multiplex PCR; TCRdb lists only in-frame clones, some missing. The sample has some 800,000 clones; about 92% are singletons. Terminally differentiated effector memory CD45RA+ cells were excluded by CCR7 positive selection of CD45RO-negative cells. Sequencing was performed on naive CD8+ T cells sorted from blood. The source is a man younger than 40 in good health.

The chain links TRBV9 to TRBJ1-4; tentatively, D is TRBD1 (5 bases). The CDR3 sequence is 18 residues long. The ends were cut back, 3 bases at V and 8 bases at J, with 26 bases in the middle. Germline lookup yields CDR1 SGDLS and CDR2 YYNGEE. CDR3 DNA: TGTGCCAGCAGCGGGAGGACACTCCCTGGCCAGAGGGAGGAAAAACTGTTTTTT. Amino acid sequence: CASSGRTLPGQREEKLFF.

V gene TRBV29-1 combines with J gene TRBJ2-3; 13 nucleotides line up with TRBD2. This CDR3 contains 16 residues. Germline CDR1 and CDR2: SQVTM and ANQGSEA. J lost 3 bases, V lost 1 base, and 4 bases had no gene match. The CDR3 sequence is CSVEGGLAGETDTQYF. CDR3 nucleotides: TGCAGCGTTGAAGGTGGACTAGCGGGAGAAACAGATACGCAGTATTTT.

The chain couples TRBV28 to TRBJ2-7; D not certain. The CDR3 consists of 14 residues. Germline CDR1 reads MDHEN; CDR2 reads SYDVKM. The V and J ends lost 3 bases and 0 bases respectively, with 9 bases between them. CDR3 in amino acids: CASSLDRISYEQYF. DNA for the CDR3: TGTGCCAGCAGTTTGGATAGGATCTCCTACGAGCAGTACTTC.

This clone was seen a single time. This chain's CDR3 is CASSPGLPYTGELFF. The CDR3 coding sequence is TGCGCCAGCTCCCCCGGACTACCCTACACCGGGGAGCTGTTTTTT. This chain uses TRBV5-1 with TRBJ2-2, with D possibly being TRBD2 (6 bases). V lost 7 bases to trimming and J lost 3 bases, with 16 bases between them. Germline assignment: CDR1 SGHRS and CDR2 YFSETQ. The CDR3 runs 15 residues.

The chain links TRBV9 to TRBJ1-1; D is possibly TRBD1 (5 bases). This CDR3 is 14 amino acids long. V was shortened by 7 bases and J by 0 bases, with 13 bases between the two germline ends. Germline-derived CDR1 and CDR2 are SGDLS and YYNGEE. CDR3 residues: CASGPDTLNTEAFF. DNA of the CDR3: TGTGCCAGCGGCCCGGACACGCTGAACACTGAAGCTTTCTTT.